This T cell receptor beta chain was identified during a study of blood T cell repertoires in COVID-19 (dated by TCRdb to about 2020). Notes on the research overall: Collaborator samples came from the United States, Italy and Spain and covered acute and convalescent phases of COVID-19. The material from the prospective study consisted of cDNA or gDNA derived from T cells, B-cell-depleted T cells, or PBMCs. Subjects who had been exposed to COVID-19, were actively infected with it, or had recovered from it provided the deeply sampled blood TCRbeta repertoires that made up the dataset. A freely available public database, intended as a resource for researchers studying the immune response to SARS-CoV-2, is where the repertoires were released. Samples were obtained from the ongoing ImmuneRACE study (first 160 participants) and from some 1,300 subjects provided by 6 global collaborators. Sample metadata almost always included a de-identified subject ID, COVID-19 status, age in years and sex. Where available, HLA class I and class II types were obtained from metadata supplied by the sample provider rather than from assay-based typing. The research as a whole found: How much clinical and demographic metadata was included differed by source and by participant, and the metadata was provided uncurated.

TCRbeta CDR3 regions were amplified from genomic DNA by means of the immunoSEQ Assay, a bias-controlled multiplex PCR. From the authors' description of their analysis: The number of nucleated cells in each sample was estimated by amplification of reference gene primers within the assay. Sequence reads were collapsed and filtered to measure the absolute abundance of every unique TCRbeta CDR3 rearrangement. For each sample, productive Simpson clonality was calculated as the square root of Simpson's diversity index across productive rearrangements. In its TCRdb copy, this immuneACCESS table keeps in-frame sequences only and misses some clones. Where compared with another copy, unresolved V genes explain less than half of these, and the others have no known cause. Clone size and the V and J calls come from that table; the DNA yielded D and trimming. For this sample there are some 240,000 clones; 90% appear just once. 2.1% of the sample is taken by the ten largest.

Points on this clone: Its antigen remains unidentified. One base away there is no much larger clone; base qualities are not given.

One collaborating source in Seattle enrolled patients during active infection and followed them longitudinally through the course of disease. Each collaborating institution followed its own protocols to collect whole blood in K2EDTA tubes. Collaborator samples were shipped for TCRbeta analysis as frozen whole blood, isolated PBMCs, or DNA extracted from either sample type. Per the germline V gene, LGHNA is the CDR1 and YSLEER is the CDR2. From the cysteine through the phenylalanine, the CDR3 covers 15 amino acids. The retained sequence is limited to the CDR3, 45 bases, with the frame set at the first base. Unmatched junction bases come to 8, with V trimmed by 2 bases and J by 6 bases.

This receptor was identified in a woman aged 55-70 years with COVID-19, enrolled during active disease. The sequence is built from TRBV4-3 and TRBJ1-2; 8 central bases correspond to TRBD1. Sequencing was done on a sample of peripheral blood. The sequenced DNA: TGCGCCAGCAGCCAACCTGTCGAGACAGGGGATGGCTACACCTTC. This codes for CASSQPVETGDGYTF.